This TCR beta chain was retrieved from a study of blood T cell repertoires in COVID-19. About the study: COVID-19 samples collected from the United States, Italy and Spain covered acute and convalescent phases. Sources were T cells, B-cell-depleted T cells, or PBMCs; the material itself was cDNA or gDNA.

This CDR3 is built from 14 residues. The germline V gene has CDR1 MDHEN and CDR2 SYDVKM. V lost 1 base, J lost 9 bases, and 15 bases lay in between. Methods used by the authors: Estimation of nucleated cell counts relied on the amplification of reference gene primers. Assay: immunoSEQ multiplex PCR; the TCRdb copy retains only in-frame clones and omits some. V and J calls and clone size are those listed in that table; D and trimming were worked out from the DNA. Here the sample spans fewer than 250,000 clones, 88% being singletons. The clonotype was recovered from a man between 65 and 80 years old with acute or convalescent COVID-19. Specimen: peripheral blood. The V gene is TRBV28, the J gene TRBJ1-1, with D hard to call. The CDR3, as DNA: TGTGCCAGCAGTTTATCCAGCGAGGAGGGTAAAGCTTTCTTT. Protein sequence: CASSLSSEEGKAFF.